This paragraph reports one T cell receptor beta chain. This entry comes from a study of spatial heterogeneity in lung cancer. Trimming pared 4 bases from V and 2 bases from J, leaving 17 bases between. Germline CDR1 is SGHRS and CDR2 is YFSETQ. CDR3 length equals 16 residues. Noted time point: sample taken at primary tumor resection. TCRdb called the 5' RACE reads again in MiXCR, with one record for every CDR3 protein. The table has about 45,000 distinct CDR3 sequences, approximately 7% seen once. The material was PBMCs, obtained at surgery. This clonotype originated in a female donor with early-stage non-small cell lung cancer. V and J are TRBV5-1 and TRBJ2-3, with D possibly being TRBD2 (6 bases). DNA for the CDR3: TGCGCCAGCAGCCGTGCTAGCCGGGGGAACACAGATACGCAGTATTTT. Translation: CASSRASRGNTDTQYF.